The clone carrying this T cell receptor beta chain was seen repeatedly, ten times or more. Its target is unknown. The sample belongs to a study of spatial heterogeneity in lung cancer. Time point here: sample taken at primary tumor resection. Tumor, nontumor lung or frozen PBMC supplied whole RNA that was sequenced unsorted. General study results and limits: Ubiquitous expanded tumor TCRs were seen in blood more at resection than at follow-up.

Single TCR cDNA molecules each had their own unique molecular identifier. TCRdb re-called the 5' RACE reads with MiXCR, one entry per CDR3 protein. The table lists just over 25,000 distinct CDR3 sequences, 9.5% to 15% of them singletons. CDR1 and CDR2 from the germline V gene are MNHEY and SVGEGT. CDR3 length: 16 amino acids. Trimming removed 5 bases from V and 5 bases from J; junction bases left unmatched: 14. The receptor was isolated from a female donor with early-stage non-small cell lung cancer. The sample here was PBMCs, taken at surgery. The chain joins TRBV6-2 or TRBV6-3 to TRBJ2-7, with TRBD1 matching 8 bases. The CDR3 bases are TGTGCCAGCAGTCGACCGACGTGGACAGGGATGAACGAGCAGTACTTC. Its translation: CASSRPTWTGMNEQYF.